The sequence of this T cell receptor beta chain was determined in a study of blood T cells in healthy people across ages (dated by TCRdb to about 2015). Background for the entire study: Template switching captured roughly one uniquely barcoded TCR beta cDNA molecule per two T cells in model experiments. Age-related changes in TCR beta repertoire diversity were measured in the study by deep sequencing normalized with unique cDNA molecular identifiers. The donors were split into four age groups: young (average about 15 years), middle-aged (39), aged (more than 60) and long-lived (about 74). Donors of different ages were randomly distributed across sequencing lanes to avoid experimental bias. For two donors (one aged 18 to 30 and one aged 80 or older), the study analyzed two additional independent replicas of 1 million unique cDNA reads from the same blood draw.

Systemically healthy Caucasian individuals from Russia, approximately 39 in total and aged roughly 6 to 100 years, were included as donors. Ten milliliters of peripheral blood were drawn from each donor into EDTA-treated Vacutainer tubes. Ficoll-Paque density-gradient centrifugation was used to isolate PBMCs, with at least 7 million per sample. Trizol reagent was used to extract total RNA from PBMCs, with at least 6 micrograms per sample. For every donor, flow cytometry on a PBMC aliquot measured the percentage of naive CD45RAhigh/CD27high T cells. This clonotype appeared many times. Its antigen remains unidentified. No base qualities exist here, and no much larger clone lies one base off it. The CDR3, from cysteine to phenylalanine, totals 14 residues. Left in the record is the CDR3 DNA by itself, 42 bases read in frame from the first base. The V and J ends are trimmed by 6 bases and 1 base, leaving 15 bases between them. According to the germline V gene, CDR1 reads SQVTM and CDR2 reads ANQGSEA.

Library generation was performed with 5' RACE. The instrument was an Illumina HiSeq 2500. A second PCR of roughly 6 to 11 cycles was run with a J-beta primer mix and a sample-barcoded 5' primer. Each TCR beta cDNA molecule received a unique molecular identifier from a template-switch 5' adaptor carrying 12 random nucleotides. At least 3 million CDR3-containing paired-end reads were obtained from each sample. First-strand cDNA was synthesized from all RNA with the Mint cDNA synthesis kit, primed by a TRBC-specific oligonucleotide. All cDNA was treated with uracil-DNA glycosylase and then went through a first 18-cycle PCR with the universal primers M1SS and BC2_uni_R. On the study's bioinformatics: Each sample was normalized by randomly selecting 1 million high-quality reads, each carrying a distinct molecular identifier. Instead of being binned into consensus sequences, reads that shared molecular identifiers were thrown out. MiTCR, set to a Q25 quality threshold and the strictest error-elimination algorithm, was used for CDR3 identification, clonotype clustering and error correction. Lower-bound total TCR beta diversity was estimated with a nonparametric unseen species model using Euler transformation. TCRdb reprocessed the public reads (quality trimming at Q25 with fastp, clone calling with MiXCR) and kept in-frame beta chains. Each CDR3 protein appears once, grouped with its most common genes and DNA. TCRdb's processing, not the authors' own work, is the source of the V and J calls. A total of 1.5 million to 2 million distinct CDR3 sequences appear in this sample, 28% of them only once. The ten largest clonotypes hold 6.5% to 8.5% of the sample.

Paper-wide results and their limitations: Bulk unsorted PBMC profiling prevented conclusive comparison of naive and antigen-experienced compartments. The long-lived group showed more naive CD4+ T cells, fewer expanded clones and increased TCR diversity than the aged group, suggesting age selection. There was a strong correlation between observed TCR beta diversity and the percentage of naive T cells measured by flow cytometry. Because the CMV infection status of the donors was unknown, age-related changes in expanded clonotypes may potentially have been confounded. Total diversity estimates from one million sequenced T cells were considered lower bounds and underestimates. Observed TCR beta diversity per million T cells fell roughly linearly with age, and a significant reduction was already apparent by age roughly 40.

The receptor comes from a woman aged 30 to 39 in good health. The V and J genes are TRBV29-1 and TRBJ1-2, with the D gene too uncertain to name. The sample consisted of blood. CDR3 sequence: CSVVDIGNNYGYTF. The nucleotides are TGCAGCGTCGTCGACATAGGCAATAACTATGGCTACACCTTC.